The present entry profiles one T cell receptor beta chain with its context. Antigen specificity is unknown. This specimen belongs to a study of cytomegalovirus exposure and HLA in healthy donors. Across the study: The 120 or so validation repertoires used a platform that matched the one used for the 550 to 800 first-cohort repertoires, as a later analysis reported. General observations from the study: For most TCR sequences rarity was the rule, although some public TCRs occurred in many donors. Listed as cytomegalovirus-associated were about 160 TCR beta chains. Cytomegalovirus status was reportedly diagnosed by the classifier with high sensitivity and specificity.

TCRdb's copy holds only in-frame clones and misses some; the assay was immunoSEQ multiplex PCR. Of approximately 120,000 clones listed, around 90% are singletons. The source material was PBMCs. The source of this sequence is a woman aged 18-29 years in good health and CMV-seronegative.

The DNA for the CDR3 is TGTGCCAGCAGCTTTAGCTACGACTCCTACGAGCAGTACTTC. Its protein is CASSFSYDSYEQYF. The V gene is TRBV7-9, the J gene TRBJ2-7; D uncertain. Between the trimmed V and J ends, which lost 3 bases and 0 bases, there was a span of 9 bases. The germline V gene has CDR1 SEHNR and CDR2 FQNEAQ (reference sequence). There are 14 residues in the CDR3. Filled out from reference TRBV7-9 and TRBJ2-7, the complete variable domain reads DTGVSQNPRHKITKRGQNVTFRCDPISEHNRLYWYRQTLGQGPEFLTYFQNEAQLEKSRLLSDRFSAERPKGSFSTLEIQRTEQGDSAMYLCASSFSYDSYEQYFGPGTRLTVT.